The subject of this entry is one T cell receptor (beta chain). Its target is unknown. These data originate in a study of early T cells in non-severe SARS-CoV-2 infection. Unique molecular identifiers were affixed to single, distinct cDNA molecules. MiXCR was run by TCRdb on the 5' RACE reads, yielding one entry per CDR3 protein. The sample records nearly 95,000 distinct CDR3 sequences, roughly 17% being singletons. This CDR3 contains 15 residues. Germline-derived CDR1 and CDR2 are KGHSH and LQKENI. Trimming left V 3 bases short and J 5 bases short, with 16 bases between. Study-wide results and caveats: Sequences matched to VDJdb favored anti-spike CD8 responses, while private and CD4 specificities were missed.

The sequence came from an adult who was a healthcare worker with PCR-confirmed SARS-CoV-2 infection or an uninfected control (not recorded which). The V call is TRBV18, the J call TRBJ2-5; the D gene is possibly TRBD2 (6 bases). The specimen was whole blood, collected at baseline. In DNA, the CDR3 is TGTGCCAGCTCACCTTTCGCGGAGGGAATGGAGACCCAGTACTTC. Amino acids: CASSPFAEGMETQYF. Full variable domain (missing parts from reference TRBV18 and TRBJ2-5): NAGVMQNPRHLVRRRGQEARLRCSPMKGHSHVYWYRQLPEEGLKFMVYLQKENIIDESGMPKERFSAEFPKEGPSILRIQQVVRGDSAAYFCASSPFAEGMETQYFGPGTRLLVL.